The clone carrying this TCR beta chain was picked up one time. This specimen comes from a study of blood T cell repertoires in COVID-19. About the study: PBMCs, B-cell-depleted T cells, or T cells were the source of the cDNA or gDNA that made up the material.

Sequencing was performed with immunoSEQ multiplex PCR; in TCRdb, only in-frame clones are kept and a portion is missing. The table has 200,000 to 300,000 clones, 90% seen once. V lost 5 bases to trimming and J lost 4 bases, with 16 bases between them. Looked up from germline, CDR1 is SSHAT and CDR2 is FNYEAQ (reference sequence). CDR3 size: 15 residues. The source is a woman in her thirties or forties with acute or convalescent COVID-19. What was sequenced was peripheral blood. This chain joins TRBV7-7 and TRBJ2-3; possibly TRBD2 for D (5 bases). CDR3 in amino acids: CASSPTASKSDTQYF. Here the CDR3 DNA reads TGTGCCAGCAGCCCTACGGCTAGCAAGTCAGATACGCAGTATTTT.